These T cell receptor beta chains were read from a single sample in a study of type 1 regulatory T cells. TCRdb ran MiXCR on the reads and lists one entry per CDR3 protein. In the table there are some 90,000 distinct CDR3 sequences, roughly 28% of which are singletons. The sequencing input was CD4+ T cells, either the whole sample or a sorted fraction (not recorded which). These receptors were taken from a human donor in good health. Both conserved end residues are part of each CDR3. D genes are given only for firm matches. The listing skips clone size in some rows; elsewhere it reads once, few, many or a size class.

V	size	D	J	DNA	CDR3
TRBV5-1	.	.	TRBJ1-1	TGCGCCAGCAGCCACCCCGGGGTGAACACTGAAGCTTTCTTT	CASSHPGVNTEAFF
TRBV19	.	TRBD1	TRBJ2-7	TGTGCCAGTAGTAGGAAGGGACAGGGATTCGAGCAGTACTTC	CASSRKGQGFEQYF
TRBV10-1	few	TRBD2	TRBJ2-5	TGCGCCAGCGAGCGGGAGATGGAGGAGACCCAGTACTTC	CASEREMEETQYF
TRBV5-1	.	.	TRBJ1-1	TGCGCCAGCAGGCAAGAACCGAACACTGAAGCTTTCTTT	CASRQEPNTEAFF
TRBV7-3	.	TRBD2	TRBJ2-2	TGTGCCAGCAGCTTAACGGGAAGCGGGAGCGGCGGGGAGCTGTTTTTT	CASSLTGSGSGGELFF
TRBV20-1	.	TRBD2	TRBJ2-1	TGCAGTGCTAGAGATCCGCTAGGGGCTAGCGGGAGGAATCAGCAGTTCTTC	CSARDPLGASGRNQQFF
TRBV20-1	once	TRBD2	TRBJ2-1	TGCAGTGCTAGTCGGCGGGAGGGATACAATGAGCAGTTCTTC	CSASRREGYNEQFF
TRBV2	few	.	TRBJ1-1	TGTGCCAGCACCAGAGCAGGGGTCGGGAACACTGAAGCTTTCTTT	CASTRAGVGNTEAFF
TRBV4-1	.	TRBD2	TRBJ2-3	TGCGCCAGCAGCCCGCCTGGACTAGCGGGGGGCACAGATACGCAGTATTTT	CASSPPGLAGGTDTQYF
TRBV20-1	.	TRBD2	TRBJ2-3	TGCAGTGCTAGAGACGAGCGGGAGGGGGCGATTAATACGCAGTATTTT	CSARDEREGAINTQYF
TRBV3-1	few	.	TRBJ2-5	TGTGCCAGCAGTCCACGGTCGGGGCTGGAGACCCAGTACTTC	CASSPRSGLETQYF
TRBV7-2	.	TRBD2	TRBJ2-3	TGTGCCAGCAGATCCCCTAGCGGGAGGAGCACAGATACGCAGTATTTT	CASRSPSGRSTDTQYF
TRBV5-1	few	.	TRBJ2-3	TGCGCCAGCAGCTTGGGACAGCCGACCACAGATACGCAGTATTTT	CASSLGQPTTDTQYF
TRBV3-1	few	.	TRBJ1-1	TGTGCCAGCAGCCGAAGCACCATGAACACTGAAGCTTTCTTT	CASSRSTMNTEAFF
TRBV6-5	few	TRBD2	TRBJ2-2	TGTGCCAGCAGTATAAGCGGGAGGGGGACCGGGGAGCTGTTTTTT	CASSISGRGTGELFF
TRBV28	.	.	TRBJ1-5	TGTGCCAGCAGACACAGGGATGAGCCCCAGCATTTT	CASRHRDEPQHF
TRBV2	.	.	TRBJ2-4	TGTGCCAGCAGTTTTGACATTCAGTACTTC	CASSFDIQYF
TRBV25-1	few	TRBD1	TRBJ2-5	TGTGCCAGCAGTGCGGGACAGCCACAAGAGACCCAGTACTTC	CASSAGQPQETQYF
TRBV5-5	.	.	TRBJ1-1	TGTGCCAGCAGCTCACCCGTCATTGGTCGGGCTTTCTTT	CASSSPVIGRAFF
TRBV5-5	.	.	TRBJ2-2	TGTGCCAGCAGCTTGGTGGGGCGGTACACCGGGGAGCTGTTTTTT	CASSLVGRYTGELFF
TRBV20-1	.	.	TRBJ2-3	TGCAGTGCTAGTATCCCCACAGATACGCAGTATTTT	CSASIPTDTQYF
TRBV19	.	.	TRBJ1-3	TGTGCCAGTAGTATGGGGTTGTCCTCTGGAAACACCATATATTTT	CASSMGLSSGNTIYF
TRBV11-2	few	TRBD2	TRBJ2-1	TGTGCCAGCAGCCCTGCTAGCGGGGGATATGAGCAGTTCTTC	CASSPASGGYEQFF
TRBV7-2	few	TRBD2	TRBJ2-7	TGTGCCAGCAGCTTAACACGGGAGGGAGGTTACGAGCAGTACTTC	CASSLTREGGYEQYF
TRBV28	few	TRBD2	TRBJ2-1	TGTGCCAGCAGTTTACCGCTGACACCAAGCCTCACTAGCGGGAGTTCCTACAATGAGCAGTTCTTC	CASSLPLTPSLTSGSSYNEQFF
TRBV7-9	.	.	TRBJ1-6	TGTGCCAGCAGCTTAGCCGGGGCCTCGAATTCACCCCTCCACTTT	CASSLAGASNSPLHF
TRBV5-1	few	TRBD1	TRBJ2-5	TGCGCCAGCAGCTTGGACGGGACAGGCGGTGAGACCCAGTACTTC	CASSLDGTGGETQYF
TRBV2	.	TRBD2	TRBJ2-7	TGTGCCAGCGGACTAGCGGGATTATACGACGAGCAGTACTTC	CASGLAGLYDEQYF
TRBV5-1	.	TRBD1	TRBJ2-1	TGCGCCAGCAGCTTAGACAGGGCGAGCAGTGAGCAGTTCTTC	CASSLDRASSEQFF
TRBV7-2	once	.	TRBJ2-2	TGTGCCAGCAGCTTAGGGTGGAGCACCGGGGAGCTGTTTTTT	CASSLGWSTGELFF
TRBV19	.	.	TRBJ2-4	TGTGCCAGTACCACCCTCGGCAACATTCAGTACTTC	CASTTLGNIQYF
TRBV12-5	.	.	TRBJ2-6	TGTGCTAGTGGTTTGGCCCGAAATCCTGGGGCCAACGTCCTGACTTTC	CASGLARNPGANVLTF
TRBV4-3	.	.	TRBJ2-7	TGCGCCAGCAGCCAAGAAGGAGAGTCCTACGAGCAGTACTTC	CASSQEGESYEQYF
TRBV9	.	TRBD2	TRBJ2-3	TGTGCCAGCAGCGTAGCTACCCCGCTAGCGGGCTACACAGATACGCAGTATTTT	CASSVATPLAGYTDTQYF
TRBV20-1	.	.	TRBJ2-3	TGCAGTGCTAGAGTGGGGTATCAGGGCACAGATACGCAGTATTTT	CSARVGYQGTDTQYF
TRBV5-1	few	TRBD1	TRBJ1-1	TGCGCCAGCAGCTCGGCGGGGACAGCGAACACTGAAGCTTTCTTT	CASSSAGTANTEAFF
TRBV15	few	.	TRBJ2-1	TGTGCCACCACTTTGGACAGCTACAATGAGCAGTTCTTC	CATTLDSYNEQFF
TRBV7-9	.	.	TRBJ2-7	TGTGCCAGCAGCTTTCCGAGTGTTTCCTACGAGCAGTACTTC	CASSFPSVSYEQYF
TRBV5-1	.	.	TRBJ2-7	TGCGCCAGCAGCTTGATATCCTCTTGGCACGAGCAGTACTTC	CASSLISSWHEQYF
TRBV20-1	.	.	TRBJ2-2	TGCAGTGCTATTTCCGGGACCGCTACCGGGGAGCTGTTTTTT	CSAISGTATGELFF
TRBV11-2	.	.	TRBJ1-5	TGTGCCAGCAGTCAGAATGTGGGAAATACTCAGCCCCAGCATTTT	CASSQNVGNTQPQHF
TRBV3-1	.	.	TRBJ2-2	TGTGCCAGCAGACAGACCGGGGAGCTGTTTTTT	CASRQTGELFF
TRBV4-1	.	TRBD1	TRBJ2-5	TGCGCCAGCAGCCCGGGACAGGGGGGGGGGCAAGAGACCCAGTACTTC	CASSPGQGGGQETQYF
TRBV20-1	.	.	TRBJ2-2	TGCAGTGCTAGAGATCCAAGGTCCGGGGAGCTGTTTTTT	CSARDPRSGELFF
TRBV9	few	TRBD2	TRBJ2-1	TGTGCCAGCAGCGTAGTAGCGTTTGGAACTAGCGGGATAAGGGATGAGCAGTTCTTC	CASSVVAFGTSGIRDEQFF
TRBV7-8	.	TRBD2	TRBJ2-1	TGTGCCAGCAGCTACGGGACTAGCGGGAGTAGTGATGAGCAGTTCTTC	CASSYGTSGSSDEQFF
TRBV5-1	few	TRBD1	TRBJ1-2	TGCGCCAGCAGCTTGGGGGACAGCTATGGCTACACCTTC	CASSLGDSYGYTF
TRBV28	few	TRBD2	TRBJ2-3	TGTGCCAGCAAGACTAGCGGCCCTCCAGATACGCAGTATTTT	CASKTSGPPDTQYF
TRBV28	.	TRBD2	TRBJ2-7	TGTGCCAGCAGAGACGGACTAGGCTGGCACGAGCAGTACTTC	CASRDGLGWHEQYF
TRBV19	.	.	TRBJ2-1	TGTGCCAGTAGTCTAGCTGACAATGAGCAGTTCTTC	CASSLADNEQFF
TRBV10-3	.	.	TRBJ2-1	TGTGCCATCAGTGAATCCGTGGGTGAGCAGTTCTTC	CAISESVGEQFF
TRBV7-9	many	TRBD2	TRBJ2-7	TGTGCCAGCAGCCCTCAACCCCCGGGACTACAGGTCGAGCAGTACTTC	CASSPQPPGLQVEQYF
TRBV19	few	TRBD1	TRBJ2-1	TGTGCCAGTAGTATGACTCCTGACAGGGCGTCGAGTGAGCAGTTCTTC	CASSMTPDRASSEQFF
TRBV28	.	.	TRBJ2-7	TGTGCCAGCAGTCCCTCGGGCCGCGAGCAGTACTTC	CASSPSGREQYF
TRBV15	few	TRBD2	TRBJ2-1	TGTGCCACCAGCAGGAATGGACTAGCGCCAAATGAGCAGTTCTTC	CATSRNGLAPNEQFF